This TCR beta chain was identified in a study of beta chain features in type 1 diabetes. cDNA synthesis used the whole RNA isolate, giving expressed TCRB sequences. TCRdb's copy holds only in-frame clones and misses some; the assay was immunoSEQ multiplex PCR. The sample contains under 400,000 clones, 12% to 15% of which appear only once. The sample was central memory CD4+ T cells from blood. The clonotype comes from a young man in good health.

The CDR3 DNA reads TGTGCCAGCAGCTTAACCTCTGGACTAGCGGGAGGGGGAAAAAACATTCAGTACTTC. Translation gives CASSLTSGLAGGGKNIQYF. The V call is TRBV7-2, the J call TRBJ2-4; TRBD2 agrees at 15 bases. Per germline, CDR1 SGHTA and CDR2 FQGNSA. J was trimmed by 4 bases and V by 2 bases; bases with no gene match: 9. This CDR3 contains 19 residues.